Listed below are T cell receptor beta chains from one sample, sequenced in a study of blood T cell repertoires in COVID-19. Clones were sequenced by immunoSEQ multiplex PCR, and TCRdb holds only the in-frame ones, with some missing. Among some 180,000 clones, 90% were seen once, and the ten largest hold approximately 0.5%. The sample was peripheral blood. These receptor sequences come from a man in his forties or fifties with acute or convalescent COVID-19. Both conserved end residues are part of each CDR3. The D gene is left open where the match is weak. Some rows mark clone size as missing; the rest say once, few, many or name a class of expanded clone.

>-|-|TRBJ2-2|TRBV24-1
TGTGCCACCATCAGTCCGAACACCGGGGAGCTGTTTTTT
CATISPNTGELFF
>-|TRBD1|TRBJ2-7|TRBV2
TGTGCCAGCAGTGAGGACAGGTACCACTACGAGCAGTACTTC
CASSEDRYHYEQYF
>-|-|TRBJ1-3|TRBV30
TGTGCCTGGAGTGGGTCAGTGCTCTCTGGAAACACCATATATTTT
CAWSGSVLSGNTIYF
>once|-|TRBJ2-3|TRBV3-1/TRBV3-2
TGTGCCAGCAGCCCTGGACAGAGCACAGATACGCAGTATTTT
CASSPGQSTDTQYF
>-|-|TRBJ2-5|TRBV2
TGTGCCAGCAGTGAAACCGGCTGGGAGAGGCCGGGAGAGACCCAGTACTTC
CASSETGWERPGETQYF
>-|TRBD2|TRBJ2-1|TRBV7-6
TGTGCCAGCAGCTTAGCAGTGGGGCCTAGCGGACATTTGGGCAATGAGCAGTTCTTC
CASSLAVGPSGHLGNEQFF
>few|TRBD1|TRBJ1-1|TRBV5-1
TGCGCCAGCAGCGAACTAGGGACAGGGGGGATCACTGAAGCTTTCTTT
CASSELGTGGITEAFF
>-|-|TRBJ2-2|TRBV6-7
TGTGCCAGCAGTTACCCCGACAGGCCGAACACCGGGGAGCTGTTTTTT
CASSYPDRPNTGELFF
>-|TRBD1|TRBJ1-5|TRBV6-2/TRBV6-3
TGTGCCAGCAGTCACAAGACAGGGATTCAGCCCCAGCATTTT
CASSHKTGIQPQHF
>-|TRBD1|TRBJ2-7|TRBV18
TGTGCCAGCTCTCGCAGGACAGGGACCCACGAGCAGTACTTC
CASSRRTGTHEQYF
>-|-|TRBJ1-4|TRBV2
TGTGCCAGCAAGGGAGGGGGGGCAACTAATGAAAAACTGTTTTTT
CASKGGGATNEKLFF
>-|TRBD2|TRBJ2-3|TRBV19
TGTGCCAGTAGTATGTTGGGGGGGAATACGCAGTATTTT
CASSMLGGNTQYF
>-|TRBD2|TRBJ2-7|TRBV27
TGTGCCAGCAGACCCGGGACTAGCGGGACCGAGCAGTACTTC
CASRPGTSGTEQYF
>-|-|TRBJ1-4|TRBV11-2
TGTGCCAGCAGCCCAGATATGGCTAATGAAAAACTGTTTTTT
CASSPDMANEKLFF
>-|-|TRBJ1-5|TRBV6-5
TGTGCCAGCAGTTACGGACAAAATCAGCCCCAGCATTTT
CASSYGQNQPQHF
>-|TRBD1|TRBJ1-2|TRBV19
TGTGCCAGTAGTATGGTGGACAGGTATCGTGGCTACACCTTC
CASSMVDRYRGYTF
>-|-|TRBJ2-6|TRBV5-5
TGTGCCAGCAGCTTCAGGGGCTCTGGGGCCAACGTCCTGACTTTC
CASSFRGSGANVLTF
>-|TRBD1|TRBJ1-2|TRBV18
TGTGCCAGCTCACTAGGACAGGACTATGGCTACACCTTC
CASSLGQDYGYTF
>-|TRBD2|TRBJ2-2|TRBV7-8
TGTGCCAGCAGTTTTCCGGGACTAGCGGGGGGGCTGAACACCGGGGAGCTGTTTTTT
CASSFPGLAGGLNTGELFF
>-|-|TRBJ2-4|TRBV2
TGTGCCAGCAGTGGAGGGGCCAAAAACATTCAGTACTTC
CASSGGAKNIQYF
>-|-|TRBJ2-3|TRBV2
TGTGCCAGCAGCGTTCGGAGCACAGATACGCAGTATTTT
CASSVRSTDTQYF
>once|TRBD2|TRBJ2-1|TRBV7-9
TGTGCCAGCAGCCCGGGGCGGGGGGCATCCTACAATGAGCAGTTCTTC
CASSPGRGASYNEQFF
>-|-|TRBJ2-1|TRBV27
TGTGCCAGCAGTTTACCGACGGGTTCCTCCTACAATGAGCAGTTCTTC
CASSLPTGSSYNEQFF
>-|TRBD2|TRBJ2-7|TRBV7-3
TGTGCCAGCAGCCTCACGGGACTAGCGGCCCCCTACGAGCAGTACTTC
CASSLTGLAAPYEQYF
>-|-|TRBJ1-1|TRBV19
TGTGCCAGTAGTAAAGCGCAATTGAACACTGAAGCTTTCTTT
CASSKAQLNTEAFF
>-|-|TRBJ1-2|TRBV7-2
TGTGCCAGCAGCTTATTGAGGTCTAACTATGGCTACACCTTC
CASSLLRSNYGYTF
>-|-|TRBJ1-1|TRBV6-5
TGTGCCAGCAGTTCAGTTTTGAACACTGAAGCTTTCTTT
CASSSVLNTEAFF
>-|-|TRBJ2-2|TRBV10-3
TGTGCCATCAGTGTCGGACAGACCGGGGAGCTGTTTTTT
CAISVGQTGELFF
>-|TRBD1|TRBJ1-4|TRBV5-4
TGTGCCAGCAGCACCGGGACAGGGGGCCCTAGGGGCGAAAAACTGTTTTTT
CASSTGTGGPRGEKLFF
>-|-|TRBJ2-2|TRBV2
TGTGCCAGCAGCGGGCTGCAAGCGGCCGGGGAGCTGTTTTTT
CASSGLQAAGELFF
>-|-|TRBJ1-1|TRBV29-1
TGCAGCGTGGGATTCGGGGGGGCGCTCGGAAGTGCTGAAGCTTTCTTT
CSVGFGGALGSAEAFF
>-|-|TRBJ2-5|TRBV7-3
TGTGCCAGCAGCTTAGGGAGCTACCAAGAGACCCAGTACTTC
CASSLGSYQETQYF
>-|-|TRBJ2-3|TRBV27
TGTGCCAGCAGTTTTAGTCCGTTATCATTCCAGTATTTT
CASSFSPLSFQYF
>-|TRBD1|TRBJ1-6|TRBV11-2
TGTGCCAGCAGCGCCCGGGACAGGGCTTCACCCCTCCACTTT
CASSARDRASPLHF
>-|-|TRBJ1-6|TRBV5-1
TGCGCCAGCAGCAGTTTGGAGGGCGCCCTCCACTTT
CASSSLEGALHF